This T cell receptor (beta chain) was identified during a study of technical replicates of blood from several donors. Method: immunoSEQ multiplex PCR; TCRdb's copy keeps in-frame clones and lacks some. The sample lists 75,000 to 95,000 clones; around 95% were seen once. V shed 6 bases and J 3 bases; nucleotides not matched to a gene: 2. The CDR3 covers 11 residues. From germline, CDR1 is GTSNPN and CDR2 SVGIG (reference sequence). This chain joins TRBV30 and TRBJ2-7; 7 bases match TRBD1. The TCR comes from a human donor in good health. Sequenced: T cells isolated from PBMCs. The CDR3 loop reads CACWDSYEQYF. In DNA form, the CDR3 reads TGTGCCTGTTGGGACAGCTACGAGCAGTACTTC.